Listed below are T cell receptor beta chains from one sample, sequenced in a study of T-cell memory formation after mild COVID-19. Via MiXCR, TCRdb re-called the 5' RACE reads, giving one row per CDR3 protein. Here the sample spans roughly 47,000 distinct CDR3 sequences, around 7.3% being singletons. The sample was PBMCs or a T cell subset sorted from them (not recorded which). The receptors here all came from a man between 18 and 29 years old who had mild COVID-19 (a few samples of this study predate the infection). Cell type and time point are not known. Both conserved end residues are part of each CDR3. The order of the fields is J gene, D gene, clone size, V gene, CDR3 protein, CDR3 DNA. A D gene is named only where the DNA matches it firmly. Not all rows give a size; the values are once, few, many and, for expanded clones, a class.

>TRBJ2-2|TRBD1|-|TRBV7-2
CASNYRDSINRELFF
TGTGCCAGCAACTACCGGGACAGTATTAACCGGGAGCTGTTTTTT
>TRBJ1-1|-|few|TRBV28
CASSFGYTEAFF
TGTGCCAGCAGTTTCGGGTACACTGAAGCTTTCTTT
>TRBJ2-3|-|-|TRBV18
CASSPTGLDTQYF
TGTGCCAGCTCACCCACAGGGTTAGATACGCAGTATTTT
>TRBJ2-2|-|many|TRBV11-2
CASSALRTTGELFF
TGTGCCAGCAGCGCCCTGCGGACCACCGGGGAGCTGTTTTTT
>TRBJ1-2|-|-|TRBV6-5
CATVWTLGDYGYTF
TGTGCCACGGTTTGGACCCTTGGCGACTATGGCTACACCTTC
>TRBJ2-3|-|-|TRBV20-1
CSLTDTQYF
TGCAGTCTCACAGATACGCAGTATTTT
>TRBJ2-2|TRBD1|-|TRBV24-1
CATSDPPGQGIGELFF
TGTGCCACCAGTGATCCTCCTGGACAGGGGATAGGGGAGCTGTTTTTT
>TRBJ2-1|-|many|TRBV7-2
CASSSYNSPGGFF
TGTGCCAGCAGCTCGTACAACTCACCCGGGGGGTTCTTC
>TRBJ1-1|-|many|TRBV6-2/TRBV6-3
CASLKRAGSWATEAFF
TGTGCCAGCCTAAAGCGGGCCGGGTCCTGGGCCACTGAAGCTTTCTTT
>TRBJ2-6|-|few|TRBV6-2/TRBV6-3
CATSGANVLTF
TGTGCCACCTCTGGGGCCAACGTCCTGACTTTC
>TRBJ1-3|-|few|TRBV25-1
CATADSFSGNTIYF
TGTGCCACAGCGGACAGTTTCTCTGGAAACACCATATATTTT
>TRBJ1-1|-|-|TRBV20-1
CSARNRAGTEAFF
TGCAGTGCTAGAAACAGGGCTGGGACTGAAGCTTTCTTT
>TRBJ2-5|-|few|TRBV5-1
CASSERRGQETQYF
TGCGCCAGCAGCGAACGTAGGGGACAAGAGACCCAGTACTTC
>TRBJ2-1|TRBD1|many|TRBV5-1
CASSEQGNEQFF
TGCGCCAGCAGCGAACAGGGGAATGAGCAGTTCTTC
>TRBJ1-3|-|-|TRBV20-1
CSALGSSGNTIYF
TGCAGTGCCCTCGGGAGCTCTGGAAACACCATATATTTT
>TRBJ2-3|TRBD2|many|TRBV7-9
CASRGLDTDTQYF
TGTGCCAGCAGAGGACTAGATACAGATACGCAGTATTTT
>TRBJ1-5|-|few|TRBV30
CAWSPRGGYLSNQPQHF
TGTGCCTGGAGTCCACGGGGGGGGTACCTTAGCAATCAGCCCCAGCATTTT
>TRBJ2-3|-|-|TRBV4-3
CASSQDTDTQYF
TGCGCCAGCAGCCAAGATACAGATACGCAGTATTTT
>TRBJ2-4|-|many|TRBV5-1
CASSLDLTIQYF
TGCGCCAGCAGCTTGGACCTGACCATTCAGTACTTC
>TRBJ2-1|TRBD2|few|TRBV2
CADRPAGGSSGWDEQFF
TGTGCCGACCGGCCCGCCGGGGGGTCCTCCGGGTGGGATGAGCAGTTCTTC
>TRBJ2-5|TRBD2|many|TRBV7-8
CASSPGERGIQETQYF
TGTGCCAGCAGCCCTGGGGAGCGGGGGATCCAAGAGACCCAGTACTTC
>TRBJ2-6|-|once|TRBV5-1
CASAGTSSSVANVLTF
TGCGCCAGCGCAGGGACTTCTTCCTCTGTGGCCAACGTCCTGACTTTC
>TRBJ2-3|-|-|TRBV11-2
CASSSFLASSTDTQYF
TGTGCCAGCAGCTCCTTCTTAGCATCCAGCACAGATACGCAGTATTTT
>TRBJ1-1|-|few|TRBV12-3/TRBV12-4
CASSLHWAFF
TGTGCCAGCAGTCTCCACTGGGCTTTCTTT
>TRBJ1-1|-|-|TRBV7-2
CASSPRRTNTEDFF
TGTGCCAGCAGCCCTCGGCGGACGAACACTGAAGATTTCTTT
>TRBJ2-1|-|many|TRBV10-3
CAISEDLDNEQFF
TGTGCCATCAGTGAGGACCTGGACAATGAGCAGTTCTTC
>TRBJ2-3|-|once|TRBV7-2
CASSLRGRGADTQYF
TGTGCCAGCAGCTTACGGGGCAGGGGTGCAGATACGCAGTATTTT
>TRBJ1-1|TRBD1|-|TRBV6-5
CASRGQQSEAFF
TGTGCCAGCCGGGGACAGCAGAGTGAAGCTTTCTTT
>TRBJ1-1|TRBD1|many|TRBV6-6
CASSYGQVHEAFF
TGTGCCAGCAGTTACGGACAGGTACATGAAGCTTTCTTT
>TRBJ1-2|TRBD1|-|TRBV15
CATSNNRQGYYGYTF
TGTGCCACCAGTAACAACCGACAGGGGTACTATGGCTACACCTTC
>TRBJ2-1|-|few|TRBV6-2/TRBV6-3
CASSYGADSVNEQFF
TGTGCCAGCAGTTACGGAGCGGACTCAGTTAATGAGCAGTTCTTC
>TRBJ1-6|-|few|TRBV5-1
CASRTQGDNSPLHF
TGCGCCAGCAGGACTCAGGGAGATAATTCACCCCTCCACTTT
>TRBJ2-3|TRBD1|-|TRBV4-1
CASSQDRGQGTPDTQYF
TGCGCCAGCAGCCAAGATCGAGGACAGGGGACGCCAGATACGCAGTATTTT
>TRBJ2-5|TRBD2|-|TRBV12-3/TRBV12-4
CASSFTSLAGVETQYF
TGTGCCAGCAGTTTTACGAGCCTAGCGGGGGTAGAGACCCAGTACTTC
>TRBJ2-1|TRBD2|few|TRBV7-9
CASSLASSGVGNEQFF
TGTGCCAGCAGCTTAGCGAGCAGCGGGGTAGGGAATGAGCAGTTCTTC
>TRBJ2-3|TRBD2|once|TRBV2
CASSTTREDTQYF
TGTGCCAGCAGTACCACGCGGGAGGATACGCAGTATTTT
>TRBJ2-3|TRBD2|many|TRBV5-1
CASSFYGGADTQYF
TGCGCCAGCAGCTTTTACGGGGGGGCAGATACGCAGTATTTT
>TRBJ1-5|-|few|TRBV20-1
CSASTSTGHQPQHF
TGCAGTGCCAGTACTTCGACAGGTCATCAGCCCCAGCATTTT
>TRBJ2-5|-|many|TRBV5-5
CASSFEDQETQYF
TGTGCCAGCAGCTTCGAAGACCAAGAGACCCAGTACTTC
>TRBJ1-1|-|-|TRBV5-1
CASKTGTDYTEAFF
TGCGCCAGCAAAACCGGGACCGACTACACTGAAGCTTTCTTT
>TRBJ1-5|TRBD1|few|TRBV11-2
CASSLGTGVGQPQHF
TGTGCCAGCAGCTTGGGGACAGGAGTCGGCCAGCCCCAGCATTTT
>TRBJ2-6|-|-|TRBV5-1
CASSLVGGSGANVLTF
TGCGCCAGCAGCTTGGTCGGGGGCTCTGGGGCCAACGTCCTGACTTTC
>TRBJ1-2|TRBD1|-|TRBV20-1
CSASSGTGAGGYTF
TGCAGTGCTAGTTCTGGGACAGGGGCGGGTGGCTACACCTTC